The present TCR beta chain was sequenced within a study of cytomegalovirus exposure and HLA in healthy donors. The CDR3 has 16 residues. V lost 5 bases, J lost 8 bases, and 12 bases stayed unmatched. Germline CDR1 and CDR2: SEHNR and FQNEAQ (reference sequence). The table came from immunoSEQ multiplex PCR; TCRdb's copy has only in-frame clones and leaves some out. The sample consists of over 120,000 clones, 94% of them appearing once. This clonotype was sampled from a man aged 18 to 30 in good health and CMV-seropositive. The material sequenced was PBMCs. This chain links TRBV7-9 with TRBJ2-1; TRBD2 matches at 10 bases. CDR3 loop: CASSPFLAGDVDEQFF. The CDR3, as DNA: TGTGCCAGCAGCCCATTTCTAGCGGGAGATGTCGATGAGCAGTTCTTC.